This paragraph covers one TCR beta chain sequence. The target antigen is unknown. This CDR3 spans 16 amino acids. The trim removed 4 bases at V and 3 bases at J, leaving 6 bases unmatched. Per the germline V gene, CDR1 is LNHDA and CDR2 is SQIVND (reference sequence). In the PCR, 60 Vbeta and 13 Jbeta primers were used. The protocol was immunoSEQ multiplex PCR, while the TCRdb copy is restricted to in-frame clones and leaves out a portion. The sample contains fewer than 120,000 clones, 70% to 85% of which appear only once. The sample belongs to a study of cytomegalovirus exposure and HLA in healthy donors. General study results and limits: One cluster of highly shared sequence variants probably arose as a sequencing artifact. Investigators reported 150 to 200 TCR beta chains as tied to cytomegalovirus.

The sequencing input was PBMCs. The TCR sequence derives from a man younger than 45 in good health and CMV-seropositive. The rearrangement uses TRBV19 and TRBJ1-1; TRBD1 agrees at 12 bases. The CDR3 DNA follows: TGTGCCAGTAGTACCCGGGACAGGGGGCGCGACACTGAAGCTTTCTTT. Translated: CASSTRDRGRDTEAFF.